One and the same sample provided the 17 T cell receptor beta chains below, sequenced in a study of blood T cell repertoires in COVID-19 (dated by TCRdb to the early 2020s). Library preparation employed the immunoSEQ multiplex PCR assay. Drawn from immuneACCESS, this table holds only the in-frame rearrangements with V and J called that TCRdb kept. Clones are partly lost; checked studies trace under half to an unresolved V gene and leave the rest unexplained. A total of over 400,000 clones appear in this sample, around 85% of them only once. Approximately 3.2% of the sample rests with the top ten. Sequenced material: peripheral blood. All receptors come from a human donor in a cohort sampled during active COVID-19.

The rearrangement joins TRBV29-1 to TRBJ2-7; TRBD1 agrees at 8 bases. This CDR3 spans 16 amino acids. V lost 6 bases, J lost 6 bases, and 19 bases stayed unmatched. Germline loops: CDR1 SQVTM, CDR2 ANQGSEA. CDR3 in amino acids: CSVAGTGVRGFAEQYF. The CDR3 DNA reads as TGCAGCGTAGCCGGGACAGGCGTACGGGGGTTCGCCGAGCAGTACTTC.

In regard to this clone: In the same sample, other DNA sequences code for this CDR3. The V call is TRBV11-2, the J call TRBJ1-2; no reliable D call. Germline V gives CDR1 SGHAT, CDR2 FQNNGV. This CDR3 spans 12 amino acids. V was cut by 4 bases and J by 4 bases, with 7 bases left in between. CDR3 in DNA: TGTGCCAGCAGCTCAGACTCCTATGGCTACACCTTC. Its protein product is CASSSDSYGYTF.

The V and J genes are TRBV25-1 and TRBJ2-7; 7 bases map to TRBD1. The CDR3 is 15 amino acids. Germline lookup yields CDR1 MGHDK and CDR2 SYGVNS. CDR3 amino acids: CAFPPPGQTTYEQYF. As DNA, the CDR3 is TGTGCTTTTCCTCCACCGGGACAGACTACCTACGAGCAGTACTTC.

The chain has TRBV5-5 and TRBJ1-5; D is perhaps TRBD1 (6 bases). V lost 4 bases and J 3 bases, leaving 11 bases between the germline ends. The CDR3 totals 14 residues. Germline CDR1 is SGHKS and CDR2 is YYEKEE (reference sequence). CDR3 residues: CASSPWDTNQPQHF. DNA of the CDR3: TGTGCCAGCAGCCCCTGGGACACCAATCAGCCCCAGCATTTT.

The rearrangement uses TRBV6-5 and TRBJ1-2; possibly TRBD1 for D (6 bases). With 7 bases removed from V and 1 base from J, the gap between germline ends came to 16 bases. Germline V gene sequence: CDR1 MNHEY, CDR2 SVGAGI. CDR3 length: 15 amino acids. Here the CDR3 DNA reads TGTGCCAGCAAGGGGGACGCTTTCCATAACTATGGCTACACCTTC. It specifies CASKGDAFHNYGYTF.

This rearrangement joins TRBV5-1 to TRBJ2-7, with 11 bases that match TRBD2. The ends lost 1 base at V and 6 bases at J; junction bases unmatched: 9. The CDR3 loop spans 16 amino acids. CDR1 is SGHRS, CDR2 YFSETQ, per germline. In DNA, the CDR3 is TGCGCCAGCAGCTTGCAGGTAGCGGGAGGGCCAGGCGAGCAGTACTTC. This gives the protein CASSLQVAGGPGEQYF. The full variable domain, rest sourced from reference TRBV5-1 and TRBJ2-7, is KAGVTQTPRYLIKTRGQQVTLSCSPISGHRSVSWYQQTPGQGLQFLFEYFSETQRNKGNFPGRFSGRQFSNSRSEMNVSTLELGDSALYLCASSLQVAGGPGEQYFGPGTRLTVT.

This chain uses TRBV5-1 with TRBJ2-3; 13 nucleotides line up with TRBD2. Germline V lookup: CDR1 SGHRS, CDR2 YFSETQ. The CDR3 has 16 amino acids. Trimming took 4 bases from V and 2 from J; bases not matched to a gene: 4. CDR3 loop: CASSRGLAGTTDTQYF. In DNA, the CDR3 is TGCGCCAGCAGCAGGGGACTAGCGGGAACCACAGATACGCAGTATTTT.

The J gene is TRBJ1-3, the V gene TRBV4-1; D uncertain. Between the trimmed V and J ends, which lost 1 base and 2 bases, there was a span of 9 bases. Germline V gives CDR1 MGHRA, CDR2 YSYEKL. This CDR3 comprises 15 residues. The CDR3 here is CASSQVVNTGNTIYF. The CDR3 DNA reads as TGCGCCAGCAGCCAAGTCGTTAATACTGGAAACACCATATATTTT.

The CDR3 loop is CASSLDRGDTGELFF. The DNA of the CDR3 is TGTGCCAGCAGCCTGGACAGGGGGGACACCGGGGAGCTGTTTTTT. J is TRBJ2-2 and V is TRBV6-5; TRBD1 aligns across 10 bases. The CDR3 consists of 15 residues. Trimming took 6 bases from V and 3 from J; bases not matched to a gene: 4. The germline gives CDR1 MNHEY, CDR2 SVGAGI.

The chain recombines TRBV5-1 with TRBJ2-7, with 7 positions matching TRBD1. The CDR3 has 12 amino acids. Germline V gives CDR1 SGHRS, CDR2 YFSETQ. The V gene end was trimmed by 0 bases and the J gene end by 13 bases; junction bases not matched to a gene: 7. CDR3 nucleotides: TGCGCCAGCAGCTTGGAGGGGGCGGACATATACTTC. The encoded protein is CASSLEGADIYF. The full variable domain, completed using reference TRBV5-1 and TRBJ2-7, is KAGVTQTPRYLIKTRGQQVTLSCSPISGHRSVSWYQQTPGQGLQFLFEYFSETQRNKGNFPGRFSGRQFSNSRSEMNVSTLELGDSALYLCASSLEGADIYFGPGTRLTVT.

The chain combines TRBV2 with TRBJ2-7, with TRBD2 matching 7 bases. The V and J ends lost 10 bases and 3 bases, in that order; junction bases with no gene match: 12. CDR3 size: 14 residues. Germline V CDR1 and CDR2: SNHLY, FYNNEI. CDR3 coding DNA: TGTGCCACCACCCCTGCGGGCGGGAGCTACGAGCAGTACTTC. Its translation is CATTPAGGSYEQYF. Full variable domain (remainder filled in from reference TRBV2 and TRBJ2-7): EPEVTQTPSHQVTQMGQEVILRCVPISNHLYFYWYRQILGQKVEFLVSFYNNEISEKSEIFDDQFSVERPDGSNFTLKIRSTKLEDSAMYFCATTPAGGSYEQYFGPGTRLTVT.

The table lists this clone with a count of one. The chain employs TRBV5-1 and TRBJ2-1, with 7 nucleotides matching TRBD1. CDR3 length equals 13 residues. The V segment lost 4 bases and the J segment 8 bases; nucleotides outside the gene matches: 6. Germline V gene sequence: CDR1 SGHRS, CDR2 YFSETQ. The CDR3 spells CASSRTGADEQFF. The CDR3 DNA sequence: TGCGCCAGCAGCAGAACAGGGGCCGATGAGCAGTTCTTC.

The V gene is TRBV7-2, the J gene TRBJ2-7, with TRBD1 identical over 9 bases. CDR3 length equals 16 residues. The trim removed 5 bases at V and 3 bases at J, leaving 11 bases unmatched. Per the germline V gene, CDR1 is SGHTA and CDR2 is FQGNSA. The CDR3 DNA reads TGTGCCAGCAGCCTGTCCAACCCGGGACAGGGCTACGAGCAGTACTTC. Translating it yields CASSLSNPGQGYEQYF.

The chain uses TRBV30 and TRBJ2-1; 11 bases are a match to TRBD2. The CDR3 contains 17 residues. V was clipped by 4 bases and J by 2 bases; unmatched bases: 10. Germline CDR1 is GTSNPN and CDR2 is SVGIG (reference sequence). This CDR3 is CAWTSPRLAGTYNEQFF. CDR3 bases: TGTGCCTGGACCTCCCCAAGACTAGCGGGAACCTACAATGAGCAGTTCTTC. Full variable domain (missing parts from reference TRBV30 and TRBJ2-1): SQTIHQWPATLVQPVGSPLSLECTVEGTSNPNLYWYRQAAGRGLQLLFYSVGIGQISSEVPQNLSASRPQDRQFILSSKKLLLSDSGFYLCAWTSPRLAGTYNEQFFGPGTRLTVL.

The chain couples TRBV9 to TRBJ2-7; 7 bases line up with TRBD1. From germline, CDR1 is SGDLS and CDR2 YYNGEE. V lost 8 bases, J lost 6 bases, and 11 bases stayed unmatched. This CDR3 is built from 13 residues. CDR3 residues: CASSRQGSSEQYF. The DNA of the CDR3 is TGTGCCAGTTCCCGACAGGGTTCTAGCGAGCAGTACTTC. Supplemented by reference TRBV9 and TRBJ2-7, the full variable domain reads DSGVTQTPKHLITATGQRVTLRCSPRSGDLSVYWYQQSLDQGLQFLIQYYNGEERAKGNILERFSAQQFPDLHSELNLSSLELGDSALYFCASSRQGSSEQYFGPGTRLTVT.

The V call is TRBV4-3, the J call TRBJ2-2, with TRBD1 matching 7 bases. The germline CDR1 and CDR2 sequences are LGHNA and YSLEER. The CDR3 totals 17 residues. Germline trimming cut 1 base from V and 3 bases from J; bases unmatched to any gene: 8. CDR3 region: CASSQATGTAYTGELFF. The CDR3 region has the DNA TGCGCCAGCAGCCAAGCTACCGGGACAGCTTACACCGGGGAGCTGTTTTTT.

With regard to this clone: Other DNA variants within this sample encode the same CDR3. As DNA, the CDR3 is TGTGCCAGCAGTGGACAAGGTAACACTGAAGCTTTCTTT. This codes for CASSGQGNTEAFF. This chain joins TRBV2 and TRBJ1-1; D not resolved. The CDR3 loop spans 13 amino acids. V was trimmed by 4 bases and J by 2 bases, leaving 8 bases between them. CDR1 and CDR2 (germline): SNHLY, FYNNEI.